These 26 T cell receptor beta chains share one sample of origin, sequenced in a study of beta chain features in type 1 diabetes. Expressed TCRB transcripts got sequenced, as all isolated RNA was reverse transcribed. Data came from immunoSEQ multiplex PCR; TCRdb stores just in-frame clones and leaves some out. This sample yields 400,000 to 500,000 clones, of which 11% to 15% are seen a single time; around 0.039% belongs to the top ten. The material sequenced was naive CD4+ T cells from blood. The receptors shown here come from a man aged 25-40 years in good health.

The chain employs TRBV18 and TRBJ1-2; D might be TRBD1 (5 bases). Trimming left V 6 bases short and J 3 bases short, with 11 bases between. The CDR3 sequence is 13 residues long. CDR1 is KGHSH and CDR2 is LQKENI in the germline V gene. In nucleotides, the CDR3 is TGTGCCAGCTCCAGAGGGGAGGACTATGGCTACACCTTC. Its translation: CASSRGEDYGYTF.

This clone was seen a few times. The rearrangement joins TRBV30 to TRBJ2-3; D gene ambiguous. CDR1 GTSNPN and CDR2 SVGIG come from the germline V gene (reference sequence). The V gene lost 7 bases and the J gene lost 2 bases, with 13 bases spanning the gap. This CDR3 contains 13 residues. This CDR3 reads CALNSAPTDTQYF. For the CDR3, the DNA is TGTGCCTTGAATTCCGCGCCCACAGATACGCAGTATTTT.

V usage is TRBV30 and J usage is TRBJ2-1; perhaps TRBD2 as D (5 bases). This CDR3 has 14 amino acids. The ends were cut back, 3 bases at V and 2 bases at J, with 11 bases in the middle. The germline V gene encodes CDR1 GTSNPN and CDR2 SVGIG (reference sequence). As DNA, the CDR3 is TGTGCCTGGAGACTAGAGACAACCTACAATGAGCAGTTCTTC. As protein: CAWRLETTYNEQFF.

The table lists this clone with a few counts. The gene calls are TRBV29-1 and TRBJ1-2, with D hard to call. This CDR3 is 9 amino acids long. Deletions cut 8 bases from V and 7 bases from J, with 8 bases between. The germline V gene encodes CDR1 SQVTM and CDR2 ANQGSEA. The CDR3 bases are TGCAGCTTCGAATTTGGCTACACCTTC. This codes for CSFEFGYTF.

A few counts support this clone. The rearrangement joins TRBV11-2 to TRBJ2-5, with 7 bases fitting TRBD1. The CDR3 extends over 14 amino acids. Unmatched junction bases numbered 8, after V lost 5 bases and J lost 5 bases. Per the germline V gene, CDR1 is SGHAT and CDR2 is FQNNGV. The CDR3 reads CASSRTGDRETQYF. CDR3 coding DNA: TGTGCCAGCAGCCGTACAGGGGATCGGGAGACCCAGTACTTC.

This chain uses TRBV6-5 with TRBJ1-1, with D possibly matching TRBD1 (6 bases). V was trimmed by 7 bases and J by 0 bases, leaving 9 bases between them. Germline V gives CDR1 MNHEY, CDR2 SVGAGI. The CDR3 extends over 13 amino acids. CDR3 nucleotides: TGTGCCAGCAATGGACAGATGAACACTGAAGCTTTCTTT. Amino acids: CASNGQMNTEAFF.

V gene TRBV13 combines with J gene TRBJ2-3; 13 bases line up with TRBD2. This CDR3 has 15 residues. With V trimmed by 4 bases and J by 4 bases, 2 bases remained unmatched. Germline CDR1 PRHDT, CDR2 FYEKMQ (reference sequence). CDR3 DNA: TGTGCCAGCAGCTCCGGACTAGCGGGGGCAGATACGCAGTATTTT. Translated: CASSSGLAGADTQYF.

This clone was picked up a small number of times. The rearrangement links TRBV4-3 to TRBJ1-1, with D unresolved. CDR1 LGHNA and CDR2 YSLEER come from the germline V gene. The CDR3 consists of 17 residues. With 0 bases removed from V and 5 bases from J, the gap between germline ends came to 19 bases. CDR3 protein: CASSQDSWGSGWTEAFF. The CDR3 DNA follows: TGCGCCAGCAGCCAAGATAGCTGGGGATCCGGGTGGACTGAAGCTTTCTTT.

The J gene is TRBJ1-1, the V gene TRBV29-1; a weak D match, TRBD1 (5 bases). Germline V gene sequence: CDR1 SQVTM, CDR2 ANQGSEA. Trimming pared 5 bases from V and 1 base from J, leaving 11 bases between. The CDR3 extends over 13 amino acids. CDR3: CSVHGTANTEAFF. The CDR3 DNA sequence: TGCAGCGTTCATGGGACGGCGAACACTGAAGCTTTCTTT.

CDR3 loop: CASSQDFAGRMNTEAFF. Written as DNA, the CDR3 is TGCGCCAGCAGCCAAGACTTCGCAGGGAGGATGAACACTGAAGCTTTCTTT. The chain combines TRBV4-3 with TRBJ1-1; a possible D gene is TRBD1 (5 bases). The CDR3 has 17 residues. CDR1 and CDR2 (germline): LGHNA, YSLEER. The V and J ends lost 0 bases and 0 bases respectively, with 14 bases between them.

This clone occurred a few times. The rearrangement uses TRBV7-9 and TRBJ2-7, with D uncertain. The CDR3 runs 13 residues. With 1 base removed from V and 4 bases from J, the gap between germline ends came to 8 bases. Germline CDR1 reads SEHNR; CDR2 reads FQNEAQ (reference sequence). CDR3 sequence reads: CASSLEGKYEQYF. The CDR3 coding sequence is TGTGCCAGCAGCTTAGAAGGGAAATACGAGCAGTACTTC.

This clone was seen more than once but under ten times. The gene calls are TRBV19 and TRBJ2-3; 7 nucleotides agree with TRBD1. J gave up 5 bases and V 7 bases, and 9 bases lay outside the gene matches. Per the germline V gene, CDR1 is LNHDA and CDR2 is SQIVND (reference sequence). The CDR3 runs to 14 residues. The CDR3 protein is CASTEGQAGDTQYF. The CDR3 coding sequence is TGTGCCAGTACCGAAGGACAGGCGGGAGATACGCAGTATTTT.

This clone was observed a handful of times. V usage is TRBV9 and J usage is TRBJ2-1, with TRBD2 identical over 7 bases. Germline assignment: CDR1 SGDLS and CDR2 YYNGEE. V lost 0 bases to trimming and J lost 7 bases; unmatched junction nucleotides: 10. CDR3 length: 16 amino acids. CDR3: CASSVAAGVSLNEQFF. The DNA for the CDR3 is TGTGCCAGCAGCGTAGCGGCGGGAGTTTCTTTAAATGAGCAGTTCTTC.

This clone has at least ten counts. V gene TRBV14 combines with J gene TRBJ2-4; D might be TRBD1 or TRBD2, each matching 5 bases. The CDR3 is 12 amino acids. In germline, CDR1 is SGHDN, CDR2 FVKESK. The V end lost 4 bases, the J end lost 10 bases, and 11 bases lay between the germline ends. CDR3 amino acids: CASSPGRRIQYF. The CDR3 DNA reads as TGTGCCAGCAGCCCGGGACGCAGGATTCAGTACTTC.

The genes are TRBV2 and TRBJ2-6; 8 positions match TRBD1. The V and J ends lost 1 base and 0 bases, in that order; junction bases with no gene match: 8. Germline V gives CDR1 SNHLY, CDR2 FYNNEI. This CDR3 has 19 amino acids. The CDR3 is CASSEVRTGSYSGANVLTF. CDR3 coding DNA: TGTGCCAGCAGTGAAGTACGGACAGGGTCCTACTCTGGGGCCAACGTCCTGACTTTC. Full variable domain (rest looked up from reference TRBV2 and TRBJ2-6): EPEVTQTPSHQVTQMGQEVILRCVPISNHLYFYWYRQILGQKVEFLVSFYNNEISEKSEIFDDQFSVERPDGSNFTLKIRSTKLEDSAMYFCASSEVRTGSYSGANVLTFGAGSRLTVL.

This clone has more than one count but fewer than ten. The rearrangement uses TRBV29-1 and TRBJ2-1; 7 nucleotides match TRBD2. In germline, CDR1 is SQVTM, CDR2 ANQGSEA. The CDR3 is 14 residues long. J gave up 10 bases and V 6 bases, and 15 bases lay outside the gene matches. CDR3 region: CSVRRDYRTGEQFF. Here the CDR3 DNA reads TGCAGCGTGCGACGGGACTACAGGACCGGAGAGCAGTTCTTC.

This clone has just a few counts. The rearrangement links TRBV4-3 to TRBJ2-5; possibly TRBD1 for D (5 bases). The ends were cut back, 5 bases at V and 4 bases at J, with 11 bases in the middle. Germline lookup yields CDR1 LGHNA and CDR2 YSLEER. CDR3 size: 13 residues. The CDR3 spells CASSRGRGETQYF. The DNA of the CDR3 is TGCGCCAGCAGCAGGGGAAGGGGAGAGACCCAGTACTTC.

V is TRBV5-1 and J is TRBJ2-1, with 13 nucleotides matching TRBD2. Trimming took 6 bases from V and 2 from J; bases not matched to a gene: 2. This CDR3 has 15 residues. In germline, CDR1 is SGHRS, CDR2 YFSETQ. The CDR3 loop reads CASTGTSGTYNEQFF. The CDR3, as DNA: TGCGCCAGCACAGGGACTAGCGGGACCTACAATGAGCAGTTCTTC.

This clone occurred a few times. The chain uses TRBV4-3 and TRBJ2-7; 7 bases are shared with TRBD1. Germline V gives CDR1 LGHNA, CDR2 YSLEER. The J segment lost 2 bases and the V segment lost 4 bases, leaving 8 bases of the junction unmatched. The CDR3 loop spans 15 amino acids. The DNA of the CDR3 is TGCGCCAGCAGCCGAGACAGGGCACAAACCTACGAGCAGTACTTC. Translated, it gives CASSRDRAQTYEQYF.

In this sample, this clone turned up a few times. Other nucleotide sequences from this sample produce the same CDR3. V and J are TRBV29-1 and TRBJ2-1; no clear D gene. The V gene lost 6 bases and the J gene lost 1 base, with 13 bases spanning the gap. Germline CDR1 and CDR2: SQVTM and ANQGSEA. This CDR3 contains 14 residues. The CDR3 nucleotides are TGCAGCGTATATGTAGGTGGTTCCTACAATGAGCAGTTCTTC. Amino acids: CSVYVGGSYNEQFF.

This sequence joins TRBV7-6 and TRBJ2-7; no definite D call. This CDR3 region has 15 residues. The V gene's germline CDR1 is SGHVS and CDR2 FNYEAQ. Trimming took off 2 bases at V and 7 bases at J, with 18 bases between the two ends. The CDR3 protein is CASSLNSGPAREQYF. CDR3 nucleotides: TGTGCCAGCAGCTTAAACTCTGGACCAGCGAGGGAGCAGTACTTC.

J is TRBJ1-1 and V is TRBV25-1, with 8 positions matching TRBD1. This CDR3 has 15 amino acids. Germline CDR1 and CDR2: MGHDK and SYGVNS. V lost 4 bases and J lost 4; bases outside the gene matches: 8. In DNA form, the CDR3 reads TGTGCCAGCAGTGGCCAGGGGGCGCGCGGCACTGAAGCTTTCTTT. Its translation: CASSGQGARGTEAFF.

The genes are TRBV12-5 and TRBJ1-2; 8 positions agree with TRBD1. The CDR3 totals 14 residues. Germline V gene data show CDR1 as LGHNT and CDR2 as FRNRAP. The J segment lost 4 bases and the V segment lost 6 bases, leaving 7 bases of the junction unmatched. The CDR3 loop is CASGPGQGGYGYTF. CDR3 nucleotide sequence: TGTGCTAGTGGACCTGGACAGGGAGGCTATGGCTACACCTTC.

DNA of the CDR3: TGTGCCAGCAGACTAGCGGGAGGGACAGATACGCAGTATTTT. Translated: CASRLAGGTDTQYF. The chain combines TRBV2 with TRBJ2-3; 13 bases are shared with TRBD2. CDR1 and CDR2 (germline): SNHLY, FYNNEI. The CDR3 extends over 14 amino acids. V lost 6 bases to trimming and J lost 3 bases; unmatched junction nucleotides: 0. The entire variable domain, with the rest obtained from reference TRBV2 and TRBJ2-3, is as follows: EPEVTQTPSHQVTQMGQEVILRCVPISNHLYFYWYRQILGQKVEFLVSFYNNEISEKSEIFDDQFSVERPDGSNFTLKIRSTKLEDSAMYFCASRLAGGTDTQYFGPGTRLTVL.

On this clone: The same CDR3 can be traced to other DNA sequences in this sample. V gene TRBV11-3 combines with J gene TRBJ2-1, with D uncertain. The CDR3 has 12 amino acids. Trimming took off 1 base at V and 6 bases at J, with 4 bases between the two ends. Per the germline V gene, CDR1 is SGHNT and CDR2 is YENEEA. The CDR3 DNA sequence: TGTGCCAGCAGCTTAGTAGGCAATGAGCAGTTCTTC. Its protein product is CASSLVGNEQFF.

This clone was counted only a few times. The chain employs TRBV6-1 and TRBJ1-1; D gene ambiguous. The CDR3 spans 16 residues. Germline CDR1 MNHNS, CDR2 SASEGT. V was shortened by 3 bases and J by 0 bases, with 14 bases between the two germline ends. DNA for the CDR3: TGTGCCAGCAGTGAGGGTTGGGAACGGCTGAACACTGAAGCTTTCTTT. The encoded protein is CASSEGWERLNTEAFF.